This T cell receptor beta chain originates from a study of shared clonotypes between healthy human individuals. Only in-frame clones appear in the TCRdb table, and some are missing; sequencing was by immunoSEQ multiplex PCR. There are 2 million or so clones in the sample; roughly 94% occur only once, and around 0.13% lies in the top ten. The donor population consisted of healthy HIV-negative adults with no recent acute infections or vaccinations. In germline, CDR1 is SGDLS, CDR2 YYNGEE. V was clipped by 4 bases and J by 3 bases, with 16 bases between them. CDR3 length equals 15 residues. This chain uses TRBV9 with TRBJ1-2; D ambiguous. The material sequenced was naive CD4+ T cells sorted from blood. Subset indicated: CD45RA+ positively selected. This clonotype originated in a man aged 18-30 years in good health. CDR3 DNA: TGTGCCAGCAGCCGCGCCGCCTCACGGGACTATGGCTACACCTTC. Amino acids: CASSRAASRDYGYTF.